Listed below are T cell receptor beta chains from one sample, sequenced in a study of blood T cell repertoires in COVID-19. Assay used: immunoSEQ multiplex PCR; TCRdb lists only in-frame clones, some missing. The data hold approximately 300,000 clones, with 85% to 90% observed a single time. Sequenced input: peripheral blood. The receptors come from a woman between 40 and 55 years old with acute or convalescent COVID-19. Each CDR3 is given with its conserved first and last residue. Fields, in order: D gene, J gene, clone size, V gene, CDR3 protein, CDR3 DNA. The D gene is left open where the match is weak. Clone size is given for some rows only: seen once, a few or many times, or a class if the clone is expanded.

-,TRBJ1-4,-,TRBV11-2,CASSLGGTKLFF,TGTGCCAGCAGTTTAGGAGGTACAAAACTGTTTTTT
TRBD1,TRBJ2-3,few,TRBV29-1,CSAGDSPRFQYF,TGCAGCGCCGGGGACAGCCCCCGGTTCCAGTATTTT
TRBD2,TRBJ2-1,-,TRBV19,CASSMGTSGANEQFF,TGTGCCAGTAGTATGGGGACTAGCGGGGCCAATGAGCAGTTCTTC
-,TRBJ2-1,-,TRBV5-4,CASAVGPGNNEQFF,TGTGCCAGCGCGGTAGGTCCGGGTAACAATGAGCAGTTCTTC
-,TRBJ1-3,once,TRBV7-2,CASSPARPSSGNTIYF,TGTGCCAGCAGCCCTGCACGTCCTAGCTCTGGAAACACCATATATTTT
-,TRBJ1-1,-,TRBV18,CASSPQDGGGSEAFF,TGTGCCAGCTCACCACAAGACGGCGGTGGTTCTGAAGCTTTCTTT
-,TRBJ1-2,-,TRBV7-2,CASSLSGSPNYGYTF,TGTGCCAGCAGCTTATCGGGGTCACCTAACTATGGCTACACCTTC
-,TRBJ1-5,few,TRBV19,CASSISRSNQPQHF,TGTGCCAGTAGTATTTCACGGAGCAATCAGCCCCAGCATTTT
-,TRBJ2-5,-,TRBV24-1,CATSDVLSETQYF,TGTGCCACCAGTGATGTTCTTTCCGAGACCCAGTACTTC
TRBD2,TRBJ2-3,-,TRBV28,CASSYSGGADTQYF,TGTGCCAGCAGTTATAGCGGGGGTGCAGATACGCAGTATTTT
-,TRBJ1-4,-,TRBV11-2,CASSSLSGLNEKLFF,TGTGCCAGCAGCTCCCTGTCCGGACTTAATGAAAAACTGTTTTTT
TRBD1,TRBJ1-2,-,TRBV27,CASSLGTGAGYGYTF,TGTGCCAGCAGTTTAGGGACAGGGGCAGGCTATGGCTACACCTTC
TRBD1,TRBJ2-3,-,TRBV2,CASSEAQGQGSGNTQYF,TGTGCCAGCAGTGAAGCGCAAGGACAGGGGTCGGGAAATACGCAGTATTTT
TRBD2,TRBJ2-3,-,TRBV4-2,CASSQDPTSGTDTQYF,TGTGCCAGCAGCCAAGATCCGACTAGCGGCACAGATACGCAGTATTTT
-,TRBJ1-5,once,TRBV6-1,CASSEAFRELNQPQHF,TGTGCCAGCAGTGAAGCTTTTCGGGAGTTGAATCAGCCCCAGCATTTT
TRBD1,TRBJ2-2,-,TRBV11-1,CASSFADRSAAGELFF,TGTGCCAGCAGCTTCGCGGACAGGTCGGCGGCCGGGGAGCTGTTTTTT
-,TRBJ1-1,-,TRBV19,CASSDTGNTEAFF,TGTGCCAGTAGTGATACAGGGAACACTGAAGCTTTCTTT
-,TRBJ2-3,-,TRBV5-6,CASSRMGPTSSTDTQYF,TGTGCCAGCAGCAGGATGGGGCCGACCTCTAGCACAGATACGCAGTATTTT
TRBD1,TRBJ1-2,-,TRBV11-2,CASSSTGGYGYTF,TGTGCCAGCAGCTCGACAGGGGGCTATGGCTACACCTTC
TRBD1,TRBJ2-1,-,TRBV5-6,CASSDPYRGPYNEQFF,TGTGCCAGCAGCGACCCTTACAGGGGACCCTACAATGAGCAGTTCTTC
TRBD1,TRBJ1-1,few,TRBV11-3,CASSRDSWNTEAFF,TGTGCCAGCAGCAGGGACAGTTGGAACACTGAAGCTTTCTTT
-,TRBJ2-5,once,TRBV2,CASRERVYQETQYF,TGTGCCAGCAGAGAGCGGGTGTACCAAGAGACCCAGTACTTC
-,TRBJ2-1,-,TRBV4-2,CASSQAGIGGGAGGPNEQFF,TGTGCCAGCAGCCAAGCAGGCATCGGTGGAGGCGCTGGGGGCCCCAATGAGCAGTTCTTC
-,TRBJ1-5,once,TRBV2,CASSAIAQPQHF,TGTGCCAGCAGTGCTATTGCCCAGCCCCAGCATTTT
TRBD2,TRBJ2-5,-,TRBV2,CASRKLAAKGKETQYF,TGTGCCAGCAGGAAACTAGCGGCTAAGGGGAAAGAGACCCAGTACTTC
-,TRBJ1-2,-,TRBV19,CASNEVRRGYGYTF,TGTGCCAGTAATGAAGTGCGCAGGGGTTATGGCTACACCTTC
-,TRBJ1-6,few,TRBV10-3,CAISESIFVRDTADSPLHF,TGTGCCATCAGTGAGTCGATTTTCGTCCGGGATACGGCGGATTCACCCCTCCACTTT